This note documents a single T cell receptor beta chain sequence. The antigen remains unidentified. Unique molecular identifiers were incorporated into the prepared TCRbeta library. A single record per CDR3 protein comes from TCRdb applying MiXCR to the PCR reads. The table shows around 420,000 distinct CDR3 sequences, with around 16% occurring only once. This entry is derived from a study of T-cell reconstitution after alpha-beta-depleted transplantation in children. Overall study findings and caveats: The main origin of T-cell counts and diversity one year after transplant was newly produced T cells. Reported findings indicate that, about two months after transplant, alpha-beta T cells came from several hundred expanded clones, which were derived from non-depleted graft cells.

The CDR3 consists of 12 residues. From germline, CDR1 is DFQATT and CDR2 SNEGSKA (reference sequence). V was clipped by 5 bases and J by 2 bases, with 10 bases between them. The sample was PBMCs, mostly from graft donor cells, taken 360 days after TCRalphabeta/CD19-depleted stem cell transplant. This receptor was obtained from a boy younger than two who had a stem cell transplant for Wiskott-Aldrich syndrome, so the T cells may come from the graft donor. The chain recombines TRBV20-1 with TRBJ2-7; D possibly corresponds to TRBD1 (6 bases). The CDR3 loop reads CSAWTDTYEQYF. DNA for the CDR3: TGCAGTGCTTGGACAGATACCTACGAGCAGTACTTC.